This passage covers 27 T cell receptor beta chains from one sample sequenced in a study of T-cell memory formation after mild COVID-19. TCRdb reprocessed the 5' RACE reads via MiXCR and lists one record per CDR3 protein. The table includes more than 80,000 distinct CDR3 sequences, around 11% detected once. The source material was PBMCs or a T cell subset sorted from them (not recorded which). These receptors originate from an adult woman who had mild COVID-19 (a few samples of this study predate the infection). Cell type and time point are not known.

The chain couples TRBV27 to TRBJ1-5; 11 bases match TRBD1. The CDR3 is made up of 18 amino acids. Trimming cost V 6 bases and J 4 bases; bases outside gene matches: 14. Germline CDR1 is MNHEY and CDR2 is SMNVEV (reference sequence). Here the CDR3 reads CASSWTGGSLVVNQPQHF. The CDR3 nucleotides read TGTGCCAGCAGCTGGACAGGGGGCTCCCTAGTAGTTAATCAGCCCCAGCATTTT.

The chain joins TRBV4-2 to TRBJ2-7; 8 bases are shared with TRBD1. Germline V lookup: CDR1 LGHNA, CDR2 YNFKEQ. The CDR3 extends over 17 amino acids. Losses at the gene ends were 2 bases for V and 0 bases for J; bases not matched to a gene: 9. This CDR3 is CASSQFPTGESSYEQYF. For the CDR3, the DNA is TGTGCCAGCAGCCAATTCCCGACAGGGGAGAGCTCCTACGAGCAGTACTTC.

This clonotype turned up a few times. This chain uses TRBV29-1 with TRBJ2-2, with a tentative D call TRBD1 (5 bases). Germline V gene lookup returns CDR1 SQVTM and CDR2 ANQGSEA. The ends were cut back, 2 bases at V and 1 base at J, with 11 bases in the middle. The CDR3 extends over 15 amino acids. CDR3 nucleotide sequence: TGCAGCGTTGAAACAGGAGACCGGAACACCGGGGAGCTGTTTTTT. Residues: CSVETGDRNTGELFF.

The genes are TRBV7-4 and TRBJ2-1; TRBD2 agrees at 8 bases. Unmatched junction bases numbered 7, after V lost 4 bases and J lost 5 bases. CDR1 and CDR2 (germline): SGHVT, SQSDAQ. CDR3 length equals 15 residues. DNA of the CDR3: TGTGCCAGCAGCTCCCGGACTAGCCGTGACAATGAGCAGTTCTTC. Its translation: CASSSRTSRDNEQFF.

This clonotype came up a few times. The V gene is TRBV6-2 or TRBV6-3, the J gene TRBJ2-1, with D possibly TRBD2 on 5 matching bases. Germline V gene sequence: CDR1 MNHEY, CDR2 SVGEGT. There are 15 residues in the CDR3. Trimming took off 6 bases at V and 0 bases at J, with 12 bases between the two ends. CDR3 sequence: CASRASGSSYNEQFF. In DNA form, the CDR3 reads TGTGCCAGCAGGGCCTCGGGGAGCTCCTACAATGAGCAGTTCTTC.

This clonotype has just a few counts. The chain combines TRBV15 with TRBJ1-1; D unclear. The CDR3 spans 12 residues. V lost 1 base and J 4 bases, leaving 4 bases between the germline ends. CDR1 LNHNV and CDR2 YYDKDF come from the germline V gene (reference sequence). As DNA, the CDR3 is TGTGCCACCAGCAGAGTAGGCACTGAAGCTTTCTTT. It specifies CATSRVGTEAFF.

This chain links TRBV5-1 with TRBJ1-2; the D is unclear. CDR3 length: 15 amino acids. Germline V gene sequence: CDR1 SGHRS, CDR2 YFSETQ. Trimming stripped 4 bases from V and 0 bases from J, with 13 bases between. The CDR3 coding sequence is TGCGCCAGCAGCCCTGAATTACCTTCTAACTATGGCTACACCTTC. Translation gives CASSPELPSNYGYTF.

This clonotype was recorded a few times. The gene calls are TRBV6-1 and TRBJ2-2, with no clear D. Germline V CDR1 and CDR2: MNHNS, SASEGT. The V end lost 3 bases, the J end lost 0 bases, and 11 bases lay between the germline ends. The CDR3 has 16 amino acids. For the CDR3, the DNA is TGTGCCAGCAGTGATTGGCAGGTACCGAACACCGGGGAGCTGTTTTTT. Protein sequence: CASSDWQVPNTGELFF.

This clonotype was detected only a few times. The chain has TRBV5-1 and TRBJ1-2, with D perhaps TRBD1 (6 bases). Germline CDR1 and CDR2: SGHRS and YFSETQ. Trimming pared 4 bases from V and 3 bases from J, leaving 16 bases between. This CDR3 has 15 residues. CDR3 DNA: TGCGCCAGCAGCGATCTCAGGGGACTGGACTATGGCTACACCTTC. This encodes CASSDLRGLDYGYTF.

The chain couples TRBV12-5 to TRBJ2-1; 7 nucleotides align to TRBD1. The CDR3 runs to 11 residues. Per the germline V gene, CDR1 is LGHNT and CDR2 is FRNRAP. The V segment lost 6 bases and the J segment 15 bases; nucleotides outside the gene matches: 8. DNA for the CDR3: TGTGCTAGTGGGACAGGGTTGTCGGTGTTCTTC. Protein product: CASGTGLSVFF. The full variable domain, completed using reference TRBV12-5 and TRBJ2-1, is DARVTQTPRHKVTEMGQEVTMRCQPILGHNTVFWYRQTMMQGLELLAYFRNRAPLDDSGMPKDRFSAEMPDATLATLKIQPSEPRDSAVYFCASGTGLSVFFGPGTRLTVL.

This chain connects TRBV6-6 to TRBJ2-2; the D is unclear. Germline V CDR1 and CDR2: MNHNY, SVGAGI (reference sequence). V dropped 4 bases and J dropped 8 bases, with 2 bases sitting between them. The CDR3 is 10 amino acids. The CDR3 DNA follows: TGTGCCAGCAGTTTTGGGGAGCTGTTTTTT. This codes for CASSFGELFF.

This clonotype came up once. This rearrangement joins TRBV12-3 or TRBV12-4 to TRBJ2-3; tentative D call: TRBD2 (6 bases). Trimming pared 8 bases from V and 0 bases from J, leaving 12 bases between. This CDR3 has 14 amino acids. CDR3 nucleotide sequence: TGTGCCAGCTCTAGCGCGGGGAGCACAGATACGCAGTATTTT. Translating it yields CASSSAGSTDTQYF.

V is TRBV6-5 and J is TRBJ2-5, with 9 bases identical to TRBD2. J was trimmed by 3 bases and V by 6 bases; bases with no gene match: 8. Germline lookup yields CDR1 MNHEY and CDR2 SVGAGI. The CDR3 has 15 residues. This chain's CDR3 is CASSPTTSGEETQYF. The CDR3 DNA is TGTGCCAGCAGCCCCACGACTAGCGGTGAAGAGACCCAGTACTTC.

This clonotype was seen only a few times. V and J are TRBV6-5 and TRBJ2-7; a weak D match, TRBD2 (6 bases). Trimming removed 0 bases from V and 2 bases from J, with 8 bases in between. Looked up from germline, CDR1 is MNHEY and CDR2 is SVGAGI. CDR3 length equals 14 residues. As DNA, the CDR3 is TGTGCCAGCAGTTACTCCGGGACTGCCTACGAGCAGTACTTC. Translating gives CASSYSGTAYEQYF.

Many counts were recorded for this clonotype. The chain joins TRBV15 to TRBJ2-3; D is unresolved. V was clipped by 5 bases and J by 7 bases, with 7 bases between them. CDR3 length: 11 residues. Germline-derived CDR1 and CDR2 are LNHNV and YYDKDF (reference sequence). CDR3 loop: CATSGAHTQYF. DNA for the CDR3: TGTGCCACCAGCGGCGCGCATACGCAGTATTTT.

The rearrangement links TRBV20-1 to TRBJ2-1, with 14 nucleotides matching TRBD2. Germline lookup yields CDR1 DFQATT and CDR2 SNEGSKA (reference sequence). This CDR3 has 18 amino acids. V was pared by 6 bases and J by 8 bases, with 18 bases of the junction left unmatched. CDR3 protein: CSASYGRLAGGPGYEQFF. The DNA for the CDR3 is TGCAGTGCGAGCTACGGGAGACTAGCGGGAGGGCCCGGGTATGAGCAGTTCTTC.

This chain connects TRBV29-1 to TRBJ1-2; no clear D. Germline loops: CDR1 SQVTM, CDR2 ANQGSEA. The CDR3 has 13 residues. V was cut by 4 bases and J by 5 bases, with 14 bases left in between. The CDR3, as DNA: TGCAGCGTTGTTATGGCCCTTGGGTATGGCTACACCTTC. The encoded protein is CSVVMALGYGYTF.

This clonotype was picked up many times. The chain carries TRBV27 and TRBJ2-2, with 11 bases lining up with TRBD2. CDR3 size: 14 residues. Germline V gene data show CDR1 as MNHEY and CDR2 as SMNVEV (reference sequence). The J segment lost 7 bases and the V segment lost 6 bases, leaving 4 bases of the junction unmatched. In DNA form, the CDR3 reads TGTGCCAGCAGACTAGCGGGAGCGGACGGGGAGCTGTTTTTT. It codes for CASRLAGADGELFF.

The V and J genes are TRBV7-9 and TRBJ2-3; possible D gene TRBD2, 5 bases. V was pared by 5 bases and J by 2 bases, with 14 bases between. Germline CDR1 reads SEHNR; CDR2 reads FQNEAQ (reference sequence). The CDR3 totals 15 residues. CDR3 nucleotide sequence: TGTGCCAGCAGCCTCCGGGATGGGGACACAGATACGCAGTATTTT. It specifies CASSLRDGDTDTQYF.

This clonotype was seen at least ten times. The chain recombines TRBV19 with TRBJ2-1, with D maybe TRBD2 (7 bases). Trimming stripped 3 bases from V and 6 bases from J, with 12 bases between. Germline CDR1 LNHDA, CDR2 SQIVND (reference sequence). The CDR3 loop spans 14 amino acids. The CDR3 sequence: CASSIGGLANEQFF. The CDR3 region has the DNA TGTGCCAGTAGTATCGGGGGGCTAGCCAATGAGCAGTTCTTC.

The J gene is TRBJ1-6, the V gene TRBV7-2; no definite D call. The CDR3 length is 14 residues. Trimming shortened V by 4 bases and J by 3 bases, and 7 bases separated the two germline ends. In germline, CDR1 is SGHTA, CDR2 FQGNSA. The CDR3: CASSSRFYNSPLHF. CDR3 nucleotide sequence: TGTGCCAGCAGCTCGAGATTCTATAATTCACCCCTCCACTTT.

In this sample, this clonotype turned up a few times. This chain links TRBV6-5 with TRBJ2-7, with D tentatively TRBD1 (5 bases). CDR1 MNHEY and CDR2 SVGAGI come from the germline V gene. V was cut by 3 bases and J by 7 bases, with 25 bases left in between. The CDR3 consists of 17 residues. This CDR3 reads CASSYQAGAELLWEQYF. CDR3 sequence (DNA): TGTGCCAGCAGTTATCAGGCTGGGGCTGAACTTTTATGGGAGCAGTACTTC.

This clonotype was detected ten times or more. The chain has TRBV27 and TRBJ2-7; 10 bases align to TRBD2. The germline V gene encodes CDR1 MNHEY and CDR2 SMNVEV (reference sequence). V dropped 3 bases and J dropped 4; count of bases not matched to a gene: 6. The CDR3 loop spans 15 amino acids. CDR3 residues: CASSFVGLADYEQYF. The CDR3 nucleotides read TGTGCCAGCAGTTTCGTTGGACTAGCGGATTACGAGCAGTACTTC.

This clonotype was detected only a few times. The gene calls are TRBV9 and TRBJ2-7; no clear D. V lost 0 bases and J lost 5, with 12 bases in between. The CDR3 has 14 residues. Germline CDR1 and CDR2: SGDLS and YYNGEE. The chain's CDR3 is CASSVGSAIHEQYF. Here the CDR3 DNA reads TGTGCCAGCAGCGTAGGATCAGCCATCCACGAGCAGTACTTC. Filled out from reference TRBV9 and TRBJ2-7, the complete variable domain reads DSGVTQTPKHLITATGQRVTLRCSPRSGDLSVYWYQQSLDQGLQFLIQYYNGEERAKGNILERFSAQQFPDLHSELNLSSLELGDSALYFCASSVGSAIHEQYFGPGTRLTVT.

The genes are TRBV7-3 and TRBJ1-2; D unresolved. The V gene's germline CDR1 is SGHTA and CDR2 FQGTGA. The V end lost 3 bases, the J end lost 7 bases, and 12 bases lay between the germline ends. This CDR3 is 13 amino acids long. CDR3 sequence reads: CASSFSRESGYTF. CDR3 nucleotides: TGTGCCAGCAGCTTTTCGCGAGAGAGTGGCTACACCTTC.

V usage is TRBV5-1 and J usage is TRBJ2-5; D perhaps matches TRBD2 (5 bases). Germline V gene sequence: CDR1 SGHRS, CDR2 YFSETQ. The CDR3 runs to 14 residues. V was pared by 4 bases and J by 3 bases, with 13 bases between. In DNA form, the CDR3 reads TGCGCCAGCAGCGGCAGAGGGCAGGAAGAGACCCAGTACTTC. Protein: CASSGRGQEETQYF.

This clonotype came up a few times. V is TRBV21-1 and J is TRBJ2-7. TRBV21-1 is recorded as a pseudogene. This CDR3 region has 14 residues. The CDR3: CASRKDRSSYEQYF. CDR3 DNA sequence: TGTGCCAGCAGGAAGGATAGGAGCTCCTACGAGCAGTACTTC.